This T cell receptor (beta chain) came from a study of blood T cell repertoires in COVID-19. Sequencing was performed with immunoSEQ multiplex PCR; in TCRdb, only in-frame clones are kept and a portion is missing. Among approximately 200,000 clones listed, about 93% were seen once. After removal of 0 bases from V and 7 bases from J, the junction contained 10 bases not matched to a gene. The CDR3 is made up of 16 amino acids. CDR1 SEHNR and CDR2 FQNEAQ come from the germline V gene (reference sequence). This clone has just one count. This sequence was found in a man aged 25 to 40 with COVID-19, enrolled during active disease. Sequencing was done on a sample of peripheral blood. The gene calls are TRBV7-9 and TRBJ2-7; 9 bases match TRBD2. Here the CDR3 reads CASSLALAGIRHEQYF. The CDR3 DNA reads TGTGCCAGCAGCTTAGCTCTAGCGGGGATCCGTCATGAGCAGTACTTC.